The 21 T cell receptor beta chains presented below share a single source sample, sequenced in a study of cytomegalovirus exposure and HLA in healthy donors. Primers: 60 Vbeta forward and 13 Jbeta reverse. Profiled with immunoSEQ multiplex PCR; TCRdb holds only in-frame clones, not every one. The table lists around 170,000 clones, around 80% of them singletons. Source material: PBMCs. The receptors were sampled from a man aged 35 to 55 in good health and CMV-seronegative.

The rearrangement links TRBV5-1 to TRBJ2-7; D may be TRBD1 (8 bases). This CDR3 is 14 amino acids long. Per the germline V gene, CDR1 is SGHRS and CDR2 is YFSETQ. The V gene lost 4 bases and the J gene lost 2 bases, with 13 bases spanning the gap. CDR3 protein: CASSREGQAYEQYF. The CDR3, as DNA: TGCGCCAGCAGCAGGGAGGGACAGGCCTACGAGCAGTACTTC. Full variable domain (missing parts from reference TRBV5-1 and TRBJ2-7): KAGVTQTPRYLIKTRGQQVTLSCSPISGHRSVSWYQQTPGQGLQFLFEYFSETQRNKGNFPGRFSGRQFSNSRSEMNVSTLELGDSALYLCASSREGQAYEQYFGPGTRLTVT.

V usage is TRBV4-1 and J usage is TRBJ2-1, with 10 bases matching TRBD1. Per germline, CDR1 MGHRA and CDR2 YSYEKL. This CDR3 has 16 residues. V was clipped by 3 bases and J by 9 bases; unmatched bases: 11. CDR3 residues: CASSHPTGTGDLEQFF. CDR3 nucleotides: TGCGCCAGCAGCCACCCAACCGGGACAGGGGATCTTGAGCAGTTCTTC.

V and J are TRBV5-4 and TRBJ1-1, with D tentatively TRBD1 (6 bases). The V end lost 5 bases, the J end lost 1 base, and 18 bases lay between the germline ends. The CDR3 covers 16 residues. Germline CDR1 reads SGHNT; CDR2 reads YYREEE (reference sequence). The CDR3 region has the DNA TGTGCCAGCAGTATGGGGAGGGGGGTCGGGAACACTGAAGCTTTCTTT. Residues: CASSMGRGVGNTEAFF.

The J gene is TRBJ1-1, the V gene TRBV5-1; D call uncertain. The ends were cut back, 3 bases at V and 1 base at J, with 10 bases in the middle. Germline V gene data show CDR1 as SGHRS and CDR2 as YFSETQ. The CDR3 is 14 amino acids. This chain's CDR3 is CASSSTRGNTEAFF. DNA for the CDR3: TGCGCCAGCAGCTCGACACGGGGGAACACTGAAGCTTTCTTT.

In this sample, this clone turned up once. The V call is TRBV27, the J call TRBJ2-3; 8 nucleotides agree with TRBD2. CDR1 is MNHEY and CDR2 is SMNVEV in the germline V gene (reference sequence). The CDR3 runs to 16 residues. The V and J ends lost 6 bases and 2 bases, in that order; junction bases with no gene match: 10. CDR3 DNA: TGTGCCAGCAGCCCATCGGGGACTAGTTTCACAGATACGCAGTATTTT. This codes for CASSPSGTSFTDTQYF.

The V call is TRBV6-6, the J call TRBJ1-1; D might be TRBD1 (5 bases). V gave up 6 bases and J gave up 7 bases, with 12 bases separating them. Per the germline V gene, CDR1 is MNHNY and CDR2 is SVGAGI (reference sequence). CDR3 length equals 12 residues. The CDR3 region has the DNA TGTGCCAGCAGCCGAGACAGCGATGAAGCTTTCTTT. Its protein is CASSRDSDEAFF.

This rearrangement joins TRBV6-5 to TRBJ1-1; 12 bases agree with TRBD1. V gave up 6 bases and J gave up 1 base; unmatched junction bases: 3. CDR3 length: 15 amino acids. Per the germline V gene, CDR1 is MNHEY and CDR2 is SVGAGI. The CDR3 nucleotides are TGTGCCAGCAGGAGGGACAGGGGGCGGAACACTGAAGCTTTCTTT. Translation: CASRRDRGRNTEAFF.

The chain combines TRBV19 with TRBJ1-1; no clear D gene. This CDR3 has 13 residues. Germline-derived CDR1 and CDR2 are LNHDA and SQIVND (reference sequence). The V end was cut by 1 base, the J end by 3 bases, with 6 bases between. CDR3 protein: CASSIASDTEAFF. CDR3 DNA: TGTGCCAGTAGTATAGCGTCGGACACTGAAGCTTTCTTT. Looking up the rest from reference TRBV19 and TRBJ1-1 gives the full variable domain: DGGITQSPKYLFRKEGQNVTLSCEQNLNHDAMYWYRQDPGQGLRLIYYSQIVNDFQKGDIAEGYSVSREKKESFPLTVTSAQKNPTAFYLCASSIASDTEAFFGQGTRLTVV.

This chain joins TRBV27 and TRBJ1-1; TRBD1 is a possible D gene (5 bases). Trimming cost V 10 bases and J 5 bases, with 11 bases left between them. Germline V gene lookup returns CDR1 MNHEY and CDR2 SMNVEV (reference sequence). The CDR3 is made up of 11 amino acids. CDR3 in DNA: TGTGCCACCTGGCGGGGGACTGAAGCTTTCTTT. It yields the protein CATWRGTEAFF.

The J gene is TRBJ2-1, the V gene TRBV5-4; D gene ambiguous. This CDR3 is built from 13 residues. The V end was cut by 2 bases, the J end by 7 bases, with 10 bases between. From germline, CDR1 is SGHNT and CDR2 YYREEE (reference sequence). CDR3 sequence: CASSLPLRNEQFF. Written as DNA, the CDR3 is TGTGCCAGCAGCTTACCTCTGAGGAATGAGCAGTTCTTC. Full variable domain (missing parts from reference TRBV5-4 and TRBJ2-1): ETGVTQSPTHLIKTRGQQVTLRCSSQSGHNTVSWYQQALGQGPQFIFQYYREEENGRGNFPPRFSGLQFPNYSSELNVNALELDDSALYLCASSLPLRNEQFFGPGTRLTVL.

This chain joins TRBV19 and TRBJ1-1; TRBD1 agrees at 12 bases. This CDR3 is 14 amino acids long. Germline loops: CDR1 LNHDA, CDR2 SQIVND (reference sequence). The J segment lost 5 bases and the V segment lost 3 bases, leaving 1 base of the junction unmatched. The CDR3 DNA follows: TGTGCCAGTAGTATGGGACAGGGGGCAACTGAAGCTTTCTTT. It translates to CASSMGQGATEAFF.

The V call is TRBV13, the J call TRBJ2-3, with 9 bases that match TRBD2. CDR3 length: 16 residues. The V segment lost 11 bases and the J segment 3 bases; nucleotides outside the gene matches: 15. Germline lookup yields CDR1 PRHDT and CDR2 FYEKMQ (reference sequence). The CDR3 region is CASNTLAGEVTDTQYF. Written as DNA, the CDR3 is TGTGCCTCCAACACCTTAGCGGGAGAGGTAACAGATACGCAGTATTTT.

The chain is built from TRBV10-2 and TRBJ2-1; 13 nucleotides align to TRBD2. The CDR3 is made up of 16 amino acids. CDR1 and CDR2 (germline): WSHSY, SAAADI. V lost 5 bases, J lost 5 bases, and 6 bases stayed unmatched. Here the CDR3 reads CASSPGTSGVNNEQFF. The CDR3 DNA sequence: TGCGCCAGCAGTCCCGGGACTAGCGGGGTTAACAATGAGCAGTTCTTC.

V gene TRBV7-9 combines with J gene TRBJ2-7; 7 bases match TRBD1. Germline trimming cut 4 bases from V and 1 base from J; bases unmatched to any gene: 4. This CDR3 comprises 14 residues. Germline CDR1 reads SEHNR; CDR2 reads FQNEAQ (reference sequence). The CDR3 DNA reads TGTGCCAGCAGCTCCAGGGGACAGTCCTACGAGCAGTACTTC. Translated, it gives CASSSRGQSYEQYF.

This chain uses TRBV19 with TRBJ1-4; weak D call: TRBD1 (5 bases). V shed 7 bases and J shed 5 bases, with 17 bases lying between them. Germline V gives CDR1 LNHDA, CDR2 SQIVND (reference sequence). There are 15 residues in the CDR3. CDR3 sequence reads: CASTNPARANEKLFF. The CDR3 nucleotides are TGTGCCAGTACCAATCCGGCCAGGGCGAATGAAAAACTGTTTTTT.

This clone came up once. The chain is built from TRBV6-6 and TRBJ1-2; 8 bases fit TRBD1. The CDR3 sequence is 16 residues long. The junction had 9 bases not matched to a gene; V was cut back by 0 bases and J by 6 bases. Germline CDR1 and CDR2: MNHNY and SVGAGI (reference sequence). The CDR3 sequence: CASSYSAGGGKDGYTF. Here the CDR3 DNA reads TGTGCCAGCAGTTACTCGGCAGGGGGCGGTAAAGATGGCTACACCTTC.

CDR3 residues: CASSPGRAYEQYF. The CDR3 coding sequence is TGTGCCAGCAGTCCAGGGAGGGCCTACGAGCAGTACTTC. The rearrangement joins TRBV6-5 to TRBJ2-7; 7 bases fit TRBD2. This CDR3 contains 13 residues. V was pared by 5 bases and J by 2 bases, with 3 bases of the junction left unmatched. The V gene's germline CDR1 is MNHEY and CDR2 SVGAGI.

The J gene is TRBJ2-4, the V gene TRBV5-4, with D perhaps TRBD1 (5 bases). The CDR3 is 14 amino acids. Germline V gives CDR1 SGHNT, CDR2 YYREEE (reference sequence). Trimming took off 0 bases at V and 3 bases at J, with 7 bases between the two ends. The CDR3 here is CASSLGQYKNIQYF. The CDR3, as DNA: TGTGCCAGCAGCTTGGGACAGTACAAAAACATTCAGTACTTC.

On this clone: A single base separates this from a much larger clone, so it may be a read error. This sample also contains other DNA sequences that code for the same CDR3. The J gene is TRBJ1-2, the V gene TRBV4-2; D unresolved. The V and J ends lost 1 base and 2 bases respectively, with 8 bases between them. The CDR3 extends over 14 amino acids. Germline V lookup: CDR1 LGHNA, CDR2 YNFKEQ. The DNA for the CDR3 is TGTGCCAGCAGCCAAGTGGGCGCAAACTATGGCTACACCTTC. Protein sequence: CASSQVGANYGYTF.

The chain carries TRBV4-3 and TRBJ1-2, with 8 nucleotides matching TRBD1. CDR1 LGHNA and CDR2 YSLEER come from the germline V gene. Trimming removed 3 bases from V and 0 bases from J; junction bases left unmatched: 9. This CDR3 is built from 17 residues. The CDR3: CASSQRQGRPSNYGYTF. CDR3 in DNA: TGCGCCAGCAGCCAGAGACAGGGGAGGCCCTCTAACTATGGCTACACCTTC.

The rearrangement joins TRBV9 to TRBJ2-3; weak D call: TRBD1 (6 bases). The CDR3 loop spans 14 amino acids. Trimming took off 1 base at V and 1 base at J, with 7 bases between the two ends. Germline assignment: CDR1 SGDLS and CDR2 YYNGEE. In DNA form, the CDR3 reads TGTGCCAGCAGCGTAAGACAGGGCACAGATACGCAGTATTTT. As protein: CASSVRQGTDTQYF.